Following are 17 T cell receptor beta chains from one sample sequenced in a study of T-cell reconstitution after alpha-beta-depleted transplantation in children. Preparation of the TCRbeta library was carried out with unique molecular identifiers. A single record per CDR3 protein comes from TCRdb applying MiXCR to the PCR reads. Among a few hundred thousand distinct CDR3 sequences listed, about a tenth were seen once. The sequencing here drew on PBMCs, taken before TCRalphabeta/CD19-depleted stem cell transplant. These receptors all come from a child younger than two with acute myeloid leukemia, due to receive a stem cell transplant.

Regarding this clonotype: A much larger clone differs from this one at a single base, so this may be a read error. The chain joins TRBV25-1 to TRBJ2-7; D may match TRBD1 or TRBD2 (6 bases each). Trimming stripped 3 bases from V and 9 bases from J, with 15 bases between. Germline V lookup: CDR1 MGHDK, CDR2 SYGVNS. The CDR3 runs to 13 residues. For the CDR3, the DNA is TGTGCCAGCAGTGATACAGGGAAGGGGGGGCAGTACTTC. Translation: CASSDTGKGGQYF.

As concerns this clonotype: A much more abundant neighbour one base away suggests this may be a read error. The genes are TRBV12-3 or TRBV12-4 and TRBJ2-1, with 10 nucleotides matching TRBD2. There are 18 residues in the CDR3. CDR3 nucleotides: TGTGCCTGCAGCCGGGCTAGCGGGAGTTCCGGGGATTACAATGAGCAGTTCTTC. Residues: CACSRASGSSGDYNEQFF.

This clonotype was seen at least ten times. V is TRBV6-5 and J is TRBJ2-7; 7 positions agree with TRBD2. The germline V gene has CDR1 MNHEY and CDR2 SVGAGI. J lost 3 bases, V lost 2 bases, and 4 bases had no gene match. The CDR3 has 14 residues. In nucleotides, the CDR3 is TGTGCCAGCAGTTACCGGACTAGAAACTACGAGCAGTACTTC. Its protein product is CASSYRTRNYEQYF.

CDR3 sequence reads: CASRELTETQYF. DNA of the CDR3: TGTGCCAGCAGAGAGTTGACAGAGACCCAGTACTTC. The gene calls are TRBV11-2 and TRBJ2-5; no clear D. The CDR3 is 12 amino acids. The germline V and J ends were trimmed by 6 bases and 4 bases, with 9 bases remaining between them. Germline CDR1 SGHAT, CDR2 FQNNGV.

This clonotype showed up many times. The rearrangement links TRBV6-5 to TRBJ2-5, with 11 bases aligning to TRBD2. With 7 bases clipped from V and 2 bases from J, the junction kept 3 bases outside the gene matches. The length of the CDR3 is 14 residues. Germline CDR1 reads MNHEY; CDR2 reads SVGAGI. Written as DNA, the CDR3 is TGTGCCAGCAATTTAGCGGGGGGGCAAGAGACCCAGTACTTC. Protein: CASNLAGGQETQYF.

This clonotype was seen many times. The chain couples TRBV28 to TRBJ2-1; D possibly corresponds to TRBD2 (6 bases). CDR3 length equals 16 residues. Trimming stripped 5 bases from V and 2 bases from J, with 16 bases between. Germline CDR1 is MDHEN and CDR2 is SYDVKM. In nucleotides, the CDR3 is TGTGCCAGCAGTGCTCCCGGGCGGGGCGCCTACAATGAGCAGTTCTTC. Protein: CASSAPGRGAYNEQFF. Full variable domain (outside the CDR3, taken from reference TRBV28 and TRBJ2-1): DVKVTQSSRYLVKRTGEKVFLECVQDMDHENMFWYRQDPGLGLRLIYFSYDVKMKEKGDIPEGYSVSREKKERFSLILESASTNQTSMYLCASSAPGRGAYNEQFFGPGTRLTVL.

This clonotype was counted many times. The chain couples TRBV20-1 to TRBJ1-5, with 8 bases matching TRBD1. Germline V gives CDR1 DFQATT, CDR2 SNEGSKA (reference sequence). The CDR3 is made up of 16 amino acids. Trimming removed 5 bases from V and 6 bases from J; junction bases left unmatched: 15. CDR3 DNA: TGCAGTGCTGGACGAATGACAGGGGAAGAAGGTCAGCCCCAGCATTTT. Its translation: CSAGRMTGEEGQPQHF.

The J gene is TRBJ2-7, the V gene TRBV7-6; perhaps TRBD2 as D (7 bases). This CDR3 has 16 residues. Trimming removed 1 base at V and 1 base at J, with 14 bases between. From germline, CDR1 is SGHVS and CDR2 FNYEAQ. This CDR3 reads CASSLEGAGASYEQYF. CDR3 sequence (DNA): TGTGCCAGCAGCTTAGAAGGGGCGGGGGCTTCCTACGAGCAGTACTTC. Full variable domain (rest looked up from reference TRBV7-6 and TRBJ2-7): GAGVSQSPRYKVTKRGQDVALRCDPISGHVSLYWYRQALGQGPEFLTYFNYEAQQDKSGLPNDRFSAERPEGSISTLTIQRTEQRDSAMYRCASSLEGAGASYEQYFGPGTRLTVT.

The table lists this clonotype with many counts. CDR3 residues: CASSPPPVEQFF. The DNA of the CDR3 is TGTGCCAGCAGCCCCCCCCCAGTTGAGCAGTTCTTC. The chain combines TRBV2 with TRBJ2-1, with unresolved D. CDR1 SNHLY and CDR2 FYNNEI come from the germline V gene. V dropped 6 bases and J dropped 9 bases, with 12 bases sitting between them. CDR3 length: 12 residues.

This clonotype was detected ten times or more. V gene TRBV5-1 combines with J gene TRBJ1-1, with TRBD1 identical over 7 bases. V trimming: 4 bases; J trimming: 0 bases; junction bases outside the gene matches: 12. This CDR3 contains 17 residues. Germline V gene lookup returns CDR1 SGHRS and CDR2 YFSETQ. CDR3 in DNA: TGCGCCAGCAGCCTGCGTGTTAGGGGGCAGGTGAACACTGAAGCTTTCTTT. Its protein is CASSLRVRGQVNTEAFF.

This clonotype has a count of ten or more. The genes are TRBV28 and TRBJ1-2; D unclear. CDR3 length: 13 amino acids. Germline V lookup: CDR1 MDHEN, CDR2 SYDVKM. V lost 4 bases to trimming and J lost 1 base, with 7 bases between them. This chain's CDR3 is CASSSSNNYGYTF. The CDR3 coding sequence is TGTGCCAGCAGTTCCAGCAATAACTATGGCTACACCTTC.

This clonotype was seen many times. The chain links TRBV7-2 to TRBJ2-1; the match to TRBD1 covers 10 bases. The length of the CDR3 is 16 residues. V shed 8 bases, J shed 3 bases, and the junction held 10 bases outside the gene matches. CDR1 is SGHTA and CDR2 is FQGNSA in the germline V gene. In nucleotides, the CDR3 is TGTGCCAGCTCCCCAGTAGGGACAGGGGACTACAATGAGCAGTTCTTC. Protein: CASSPVGTGDYNEQFF.

CDR3 in amino acids: CASSSGGNNQPQHF. In DNA form, the CDR3 reads TGTGCCAGCAGTTCGGGGGGTAACAATCAGCCCCAGCATTTT. The chain is built from TRBV27 and TRBJ1-5; the D gene is possibly TRBD1 (5 bases). V shed 4 bases and J shed 3 bases, with 10 bases lying between them. CDR1 and CDR2 from the germline V gene are MNHEY and SMNVEV (reference sequence). The CDR3 runs to 14 residues.

This clonotype turned up a few times. This rearrangement joins TRBV28 to TRBJ2-7; possibly TRBD1 for D (6 bases). Trimming left V 5 bases short and J 2 bases short, with 10 bases between. This CDR3 spans 13 amino acids. Per germline, CDR1 MDHEN and CDR2 SYDVKM. The DNA for the CDR3 is TGTGCCAGCAGTCGACAGGCCCCCTACGAGCAGTACTTC. Translation gives CASSRQAPYEQYF.

This clonotype showed up many times. This sequence joins TRBV20-1 and TRBJ2-7; D is possibly TRBD1 or TRBD2 (6 bases each). This CDR3 is built from 18 residues. Germline loops: CDR1 DFQATT, CDR2 SNEGSKA (reference sequence). V lost 1 base to trimming and J lost 2 bases, with 24 bases between them. The CDR3 reads CSARAGWLGGLPAYEQYF. Written as DNA, the CDR3 is TGCAGTGCTAGAGCTGGATGGTTGGGGGGCCTCCCTGCCTACGAGCAGTACTTC.

The CDR3 sequence: CASRLQGAYGYTF. The CDR3 bases are TGTGCCAGCAGACTCCAGGGGGCCTATGGCTACACCTTC. The V gene is TRBV27, the J gene TRBJ1-2; 8 bases align to TRBD1. Germline V gives CDR1 MNHEY, CDR2 SMNVEV (reference sequence). This CDR3 has 13 residues. V trimming: 6 bases; J trimming: 4 bases; junction bases outside the gene matches: 4.

This clonotype showed up many times. CDR3 sequence: CASSPRPGQMTNEQFF. For the CDR3, the DNA is TGTGCCAGCAGCCCTAGACCGGGACAGATGACCAATGAGCAGTTCTTC. The J gene is TRBJ2-1, the V gene TRBV9; 7 positions agree with TRBD1. The CDR3 is made up of 16 amino acids. Germline CDR1 SGDLS, CDR2 YYNGEE. Germline trimming cut 4 bases from V and 6 bases from J; bases unmatched to any gene: 13.